These 12 T cell receptor beta chains were all obtained from the same sample, sequenced in a study of T cell responses to AZD1222 COVID-19 vaccine. Libraries were prepared by immunoSEQ multiplex PCR; TCRdb keeps only in-frame clonotypes and omits some of them. The table includes 85,000 to 130,000 clones, around nine tenths detected once. The sample in question was peripheral blood, obtained on day 0 of AZD1222 vaccination. These TCRs come from an adult in good health.

This clone came up once. This chain uses TRBV7-3 with TRBJ2-7; a weak D match, TRBD2 (6 bases). The CDR3 has 14 residues. Trimming took off 5 bases at V and 7 bases at J, with 18 bases between the two ends. The V gene's germline CDR1 is SGHTA and CDR2 FQGTGA. The DNA of the CDR3 is TGTGCCAGCAGCCCAGGAGGGTACAAAGCAGAGCAGTACTTC. Translated, it gives CASSPGGYKAEQYF.

This clone was seen a single time. The chain employs TRBV7-8 and TRBJ1-1; D is undetermined. CDR3 length: 13 amino acids. Trimming removed 7 bases at V and 1 base at J, with 10 bases between. Looked up from germline, CDR1 is SGHVS and CDR2 is FQNEAQ. The CDR3 DNA reads TGTGCCAGCACCAGCAGGCGGAACACTGAAGCTTTCTTT. It codes for CASTSRRNTEAFF.

The chain uses TRBV4-2 and TRBJ2-5; 10 bases are shared with TRBD2. The CDR3 has 17 amino acids. Per germline, CDR1 LGHNA and CDR2 YNFKEQ. V dropped 0 bases and J dropped 1; count of bases not matched to a gene: 5. This CDR3 reads CASSQDVSSGGQETQYF. The CDR3 DNA sequence: TGTGCCAGCAGCCAAGATGTATCTAGCGGGGGCCAAGAGACCCAGTACTTC.

V and J are TRBV2 and TRBJ2-4; 11 bases fit TRBD1. Germline CDR1 and CDR2: SNHLY and FYNNEI. The CDR3 contains 14 residues. Trimming took 6 bases from V and 6 from J; bases not matched to a gene: 4. CDR3: CASSLGQGVNIQYF. DNA for the CDR3: TGTGCCAGCAGCTTGGGACAGGGGGTAAACATTCAGTACTTC.

The chain has TRBV6-4 and TRBJ2-3; D is unresolved. The CDR3 contains 11 residues. Germline CDR1 reads MRHNA; CDR2 reads SNTAGT. Between the trimmed V and J ends, which lost 3 bases and 7 bases, there was a span of 5 bases. The CDR3 coding sequence is TGTGCCAGCAGTGAACCCTATACGCAGTATTTT. Translation: CASSEPYTQYF.

The V call is TRBV20-1, the J call TRBJ1-2, with 11 bases fitting TRBD1. V shed 3 bases and J 8 bases; nucleotides not matched to a gene: 11. From germline, CDR1 is DFQATT and CDR2 SNEGSKA (reference sequence). The CDR3 extends over 15 amino acids. The DNA of the CDR3 is TGCAGTGCTAGTCTGGGGACAGGGGGTTATGGCGGCTACACCTTC. This translates into CSASLGTGGYGGYTF.

The CDR3 bases are TGTGCCAGCAGCCAGGCGGGTACGGCAACTAATGAAAAACTGTTTTTT. It translates to CASSQAGTATNEKLFF. The rearrangement links TRBV4-2 to TRBJ1-4; no clear D. The CDR3 is 16 amino acids. Germline CDR1 LGHNA, CDR2 YNFKEQ. Trimming pared 3 bases from V and 0 bases from J, leaving 11 bases between.

The chain joins TRBV11-3 to TRBJ2-3; D might be TRBD1 or TRBD2, each matching 6 bases. Germline V lookup: CDR1 SGHNT, CDR2 YENEEA. With 4 bases removed from V and 3 bases from J, the gap between germline ends came to 17 bases. The CDR3 loop spans 16 amino acids. The CDR3 DNA follows: TGTGCCAGCAGCTCCTCCAAGTGGGGGGCAACAGATACGCAGTATTTT. Translating gives CASSSSKWGATDTQYF.

The chain links TRBV27 to TRBJ2-1, with D hard to call. Germline CDR1 is MNHEY and CDR2 is SMNVEV (reference sequence). V lost 5 bases and J lost 8, with 13 bases in between. This CDR3 is built from 13 residues. The CDR3 protein is CASSIRAADEQFF. CDR3 DNA sequence: TGTGCCAGCAGTATTAGGGCCGCAGATGAGCAGTTCTTC.

Turning to this clone: The junction departs from germline at one end; a sequencing error may be responsible. The chain is built from TRBV18 and TRBJ2-7; 7 bases map to TRBD2. This CDR3 comprises 13 residues. Looked up from germline, CDR1 is KGHSH and CDR2 is LQKENI. The CDR3 DNA is TGTGCCAGCTTACCAGGGAGCGGGGCCGAGCAGTACTTC. Its protein product is CASLPGSGAEQYF.

The rearrangement joins TRBV7-8 to TRBJ2-1, with D possibly called TRBD1 or TRBD2 (6 bases each). The CDR3 consists of 18 residues. The germline V gene encodes CDR1 SGHVS and CDR2 FQNEAQ. V was cut by 5 bases and J by 7 bases, with 27 bases left in between. This CDR3 reads CASSAGGGSGGPYNEQFF. The CDR3, as DNA: TGTGCCAGCAGCGCAGGAGGCGGTAGTGGGGGGCCGTATAATGAGCAGTTCTTC.

The chain joins TRBV19 to TRBJ2-7; TRBD2 agrees at 7 bases. The CDR3 extends over 13 amino acids. J lost 6 bases, V lost 5 bases, and 7 bases had no gene match. Germline V gene lookup returns CDR1 LNHDA and CDR2 SQIVND (reference sequence). The DNA of the CDR3 is TGTGCCAGTAGTGAAGGACTAGTCGGCGAGCAGTACTTC. This gives the protein CASSEGLVGEQYF.